This T cell receptor (beta chain) comes out of a study of blood T cell repertoires in COVID-19. Profiling relied on immunoSEQ multiplex PCR, and the TCRdb table lists in-frame clones only, not all of them. The sample contains approximately 200,000 clones, roughly 84% of which appear only once. Before being deemed recovered, Cohort 3 donors had two negative PCRs, clearance, or symptom resolution. This CDR3 comprises 15 residues. Trimming took 5 bases from V and 8 from J; bases not matched to a gene: 11. CDR1 is SGHAT, CDR2 FQNNGV, per germline. The clonotype comes from a woman aged 30 to 39 who had recovered from COVID-19. The material sequenced was PBMCs or T cells enriched from blood (not recorded which). The chain has TRBV11-2 and TRBJ2-1, with 8 bases lining up with TRBD2. The CDR3 region is CASSPRSGIGDEQFF. CDR3 bases: TGTGCCAGCAGCCCCCGTAGCGGGATCGGGGATGAGCAGTTCTTC.